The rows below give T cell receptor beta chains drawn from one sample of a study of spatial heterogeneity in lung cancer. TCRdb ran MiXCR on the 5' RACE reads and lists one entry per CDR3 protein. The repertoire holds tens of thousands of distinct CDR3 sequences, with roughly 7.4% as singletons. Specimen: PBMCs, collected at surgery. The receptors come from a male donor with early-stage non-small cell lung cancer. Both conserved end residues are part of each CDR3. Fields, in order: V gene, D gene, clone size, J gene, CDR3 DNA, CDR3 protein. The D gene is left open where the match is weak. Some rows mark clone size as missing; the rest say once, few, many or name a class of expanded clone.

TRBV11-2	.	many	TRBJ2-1	TGTGCCAGCAGCTTAGATTTTTCCCCGGCCAGGGGATCCAATGAGCAGTTCTTC	CASSLDFSPARGSNEQFF
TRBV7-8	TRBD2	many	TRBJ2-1	TGTGCCAGCAGCCCGAGACTAGCGGGGGACAATGAGCAGTTCTTC	CASSPRLAGDNEQFF
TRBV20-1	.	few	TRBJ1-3	TGCAGTGCCCCTGTCTGGGGGTACTCTGGAAACACCATATATTTT	CSAPVWGYSGNTIYF
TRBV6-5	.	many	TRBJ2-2	TGTGCCAGCAGTTCGGGGGTAGAGGACACCGGGGAGCTGTTTTTT	CASSSGVEDTGELFF
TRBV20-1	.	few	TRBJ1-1	TGCAGTGCTAGAGATCGGAGCTCAGGGAGTAGGACTGAAGCTTTCTTT	CSARDRSSGSRTEAFF
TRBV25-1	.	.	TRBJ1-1	TGTGCCAGCAGTGGACCGAACACTGAAGCTTTCTTT	CASSGPNTEAFF
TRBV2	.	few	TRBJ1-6	TGTGCCAGCAGGAGCGTTTTGGGGGCTAGCTCACCCCTCCACTTT	CASRSVLGASSPLHF
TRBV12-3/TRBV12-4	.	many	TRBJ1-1	TGTGCCAGCAGTTTGGGCCAGGGAACTGAAGCTTTCTTT	CASSLGQGTEAFF
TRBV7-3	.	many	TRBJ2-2	TGTGCCAGCAGCTTAGCGGGACAGACCGGGGAGCTGTTTTTT	CASSLAGQTGELFF
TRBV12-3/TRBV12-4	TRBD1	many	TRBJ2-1	TGTGCCACCAGTCCGGCAGGGGGCTTCAATGAGCAGTTCTTC	CATSPAGGFNEQFF
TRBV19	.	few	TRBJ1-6	TGTGCCAGTAGTATAGTCGGCAGCAGCTCCTATAATTCACCCCTCCACTTT	CASSIVGSSSYNSPLHF
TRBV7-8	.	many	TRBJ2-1	TGTGCCAGCAGCTTAGGGGCGGGCTCCTACAATGAGCAGTTCTTC	CASSLGAGSYNEQFF
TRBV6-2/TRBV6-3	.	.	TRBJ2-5	TGTGCCAGCAGTTACGGACCCGGGAGCGGTTTGGCGACCCAGTACTTC	CASSYGPGSGLATQYF
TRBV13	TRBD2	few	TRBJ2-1	TGTGCCAGCAGCTTAGTGGGACTAGGAAGGAGAATTGAGCAGTTCTTC	CASSLVGLGRRIEQFF
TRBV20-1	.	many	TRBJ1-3	TGCAGTGCCAAATCCGGGACCTCCGGAAACACCATATATTTT	CSAKSGTSGNTIYF
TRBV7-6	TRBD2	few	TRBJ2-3	TGTGCCAGCAGTTCCAGACTAGCAGGGTCAGGGTATACGCAGTATTTT	CASSSRLAGSGYTQYF
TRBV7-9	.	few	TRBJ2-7	TGTGCCAGCAGCCCCGGGATCTCCTACGAGCAGTACTTC	CASSPGISYEQYF